The clone carrying this T cell receptor (beta chain) has just a few counts. This record comes from a study of blood T cell repertoires in COVID-19. Study-wide background: Acute and convalescent COVID-19 samples came from the United States, Italy and Spain. In each case, the material was cDNA or gDNA derived from T cells, B-cell-depleted T cells, or PBMCs.

As originally analysed: Scientists estimated how many nucleated cells there were by amplifying reference gene primers. Assay used: immunoSEQ multiplex PCR; TCRdb lists only in-frame clones, some missing. From that table come the V and J calls and clone size; the DNA was used to work out D and trimming. This sample has some 200,000 clones; around 81% occur once, and the top ten carry around 13%. The germline V gene encodes CDR1 SGHVS and CDR2 FQNEAQ. V shed 4 bases and J shed 2 bases, with 12 bases lying between them. The length of the CDR3 is 15 residues. What was sequenced was peripheral blood. This TCR derives from a human donor in a cohort sampled during active COVID-19. V gene TRBV7-8 combines with J gene TRBJ2-1, with D tentatively TRBD2 (6 bases). Here the CDR3 DNA reads TGTGCCAGCAGCTCCGGGACTTTTACCTACAATGAGCAGTTCTTC. Protein: CASSSGTFTYNEQFF. Supplemented by reference TRBV7-8 and TRBJ2-1, the full variable domain reads GAGVSQSPRYKVAKRGQDVALRCDPISGHVSLFWYQQALGQGPEFLTYFQNEAQLDKSGLPSDRFFAERPEGSVSTLKIQRTQQEDSAVYLCASSSGTFTYNEQFFGPGTRLTVL.